These 7 T cell receptor beta chains were all obtained from the same sample, sequenced in a study of read filtering for tumor transcriptome and immune sequencing. The library was built from about 400 ng RNA with molecular barcoded adaptors for alpha/delta and beta/gamma chains. TCRdb itself ran the reads through MiXCR, one entry per CDR3 protein. Seen here are more than 100,000 distinct CDR3 sequences, around 14% observed once, and the top ten hold just under 8.5%. The sequencing input was a population of CD138-negative cells sorted from bone marrow. The receptors were sampled from a donor over 35 with multiple myeloma.

This clonotype was seen at least ten times. The rearrangement links TRBV10-1 to TRBJ2-2; 7 positions match TRBD2. CDR1 WNHNN and CDR2 SYGVQD come from the germline V gene (reference sequence). This CDR3 is built from 16 residues. Trimming took 2 bases from V and 0 from J; bases not matched to a gene: 3. Written as DNA, the CDR3 is TGCGCCAGCAGTGAGATAGGGACTACGAACACCGGGGAGCTGTTTTTT. Its translation: CASSEIGTTNTGELFF.

This clonotype was picked up many times. The rearrangement joins TRBV25-1 to TRBJ1-6; no clear D gene. The V end lost 5 bases, the J end lost 5 bases, and 16 bases lay between the germline ends. This CDR3 has 16 amino acids. The germline V gene has CDR1 MGHDK and CDR2 SYGVNS. The CDR3 spells CASSRRTETNNSPLHF. The CDR3 DNA is TGTGCCAGCAGTAGGAGGACCGAGACCAATAATTCACCCCTCCACTTT. The full variable domain, its missing parts supplied by reference TRBV25-1 and TRBJ1-6, is EADIYQTPRYLVIGTGKKITLECSQTMGHDKMYWYQQDPGMELHLIHYSYGVNSTEKGDLSSESTVSRIRTEHFPLTLESARPSHTSQYLCASSRRTETNNSPLHFGNGTRLTVT.

Remarks on this clonotype: This clone may be a read error of a much larger clone one base away. The chain uses TRBV12-3 or TRBV12-4 and TRBJ1-6; unclear D gene. This CDR3 spans 12 amino acids. The CDR3 reads CASSSTSMALHF. CDR3 in DNA: TGTGCCAGCAGTTCGACATCTATGGCCCTCCACTTC.

This clonotype occurred many times. The V gene is TRBV5-1, the J gene TRBJ1-5; D gene ambiguous. V gave up 4 bases and J gave up 1 base, with 12 bases separating them. Germline values: CDR1 SGHRS, CDR2 YFSETQ. The CDR3 length is 15 residues. This CDR3 is CASSPLTGSNQPQHF. In DNA form, the CDR3 reads TGCGCCAGCAGCCCGCTCACGGGGAGCAATCAGCCCCAGCATTTT. The whole variable domain, filled in from reference TRBV5-1 and TRBJ1-5, reads KAGVTQTPRYLIKTRGQQVTLSCSPISGHRSVSWYQQTPGQGLQFLFEYFSETQRNKGNFPGRFSGRQFSNSRSEMNVSTLELGDSALYLCASSPLTGSNQPQHFGDGTRLSIL.

This clonotype was picked up many times. This chain uses TRBV27 with TRBJ2-2; D gene ambiguous. The V end was cut by 5 bases, the J end by 5 bases, with 9 bases between. The CDR3 length is 13 residues. Germline CDR1 and CDR2: MNHEY and SMNVEV (reference sequence). CDR3 nucleotide sequence: TGTGCCAGCAGTCTAAGTTTTACCGGGGAGCTGTTTTTT. Amino acid sequence: CASSLSFTGELFF.

Details on this clonotype: This likely comes from a read error, as the CDR3 has no conserved phenylalanine or tryptophan at its end. This chain uses TRBV7-2 with TRBJ2-1; D may be TRBD2 (6 bases). This CDR3 is 18 amino acids long. The V gene lost 4 bases and the J gene lost 4 bases, with 23 bases spanning the gap. Germline assignment: CDR1 SGHTA and CDR2 FQGNSA. Here the CDR3 DNA reads TGTGCCAGCAGCTATGGAGCGCGGACGGAGCGGGCTTACAATGAGCAGTTCTCC. The encoded protein is CASSYGARTERAYNEQFS.

This clonotype was observed at least ten times. The gene calls are TRBV7-2 and TRBJ2-3; D possibly uses TRBD1 or TRBD2 (5 bases each). In germline, CDR1 is SGHTA, CDR2 FQGNSA. The V gene lost 8 bases and the J gene lost 0 bases, with 15 bases spanning the gap. CDR3 length equals 15 residues. Here the CDR3 reads CASGKRRDSTDTQYF. The CDR3 DNA is TGTGCCAGCGGTAAAAGACGGGACAGCACAGATACGCAGTATTTT.